This is a list of T cell receptor beta chains from one sample in a study of cytomegalovirus exposure and HLA in healthy donors. Produced via immunoSEQ multiplex PCR; TCRdb's table is partial and in-frame only. The profile shows about 47,000 clones, 72% of them singletons. The source material was PBMCs. Receptors originate from a man aged 25-45 years in good health and CMV-seronegative. CDR3s include the opening cysteine and the closing phenylalanine or tryptophan. D genes are given only for firm matches. Clone size is given for some rows only: seen once, a few or many times, or a class if the clone is expanded.

D	size	V	J	DNA	CDR3
TRBD1	-	TRBV6-5	TRBJ1-2	TGTGCCAGCAGAATTGACAGGGCCGATGGCTACACCTTC	CASRIDRADGYTF
-	few	TRBV18	TRBJ1-1	TGTGCCAGCTCGGGCCAACGGGGCACTGAAGCTTTCTTT	CASSGQRGTEAFF
-	-	TRBV5-1	TRBJ2-5	TGCGCCAGCAGGTCGACAGCACAAGAGACCCAGTACTTC	CASRSTAQETQYF
-	few	TRBV4-2	TRBJ2-2	TGTGCCAGCAGCCAAGATCGTAGCGCAACCGGGGAGCTGTTTTTT	CASSQDRSATGELFF
-	-	TRBV20-1	TRBJ2-7	TGCAGTGCTGTCCAGGTAGACGAGCAGTACTTC	CSAVQVDEQYF
-	-	TRBV5-4	TRBJ2-3	TGTGCCAGCAGCCCGGCTCCTAGCGTGGGCACAGATACGCAGTATTTT	CASSPAPSVGTDTQYF
-	-	TRBV6-1	TRBJ2-7	TGTGCCAGCAGTGAGGGACTGCTCCCTCTCTACGAGCAGTACTTC	CASSEGLLPLYEQYF
-	-	TRBV27	TRBJ1-2	TGTGCCAGCAGTTTAGGTGGAGGTTATGGCTACACCTTC	CASSLGGGYGYTF
TRBD2	few	TRBV7-9	TRBJ2-7	TGTGCCAGCAGTTATACTAGCGGGTTGTCCTACGAGCAGTACTTC	CASSYTSGLSYEQYF
TRBD1	-	TRBV5-4	TRBJ2-3	TGTGCCAGCAGTTCGGGACAGATCACAGATACGCAGTATTTT	CASSSGQITDTQYF
-	few	TRBV9	TRBJ2-3	TGTGCCAGCAGCGACCCCGATACGTGGGCCCCAGATACGCAGTATTTT	CASSDPDTWAPDTQYF
-	-	TRBV7-8	TRBJ2-7	TGTGCCAGCAGCCGACGCGGGCGGGACCTCCTCTTAGAACCCTACGAGCAGTACTTC	CASSRRGRDLLLEPYEQYF
TRBD1	few	TRBV7-9	TRBJ2-7	TGTGCCAGCAGCTTAGCTCTCGGGACAGAGATTGTGAGCGAGCAGTACTTC	CASSLALGTEIVSEQYF
-	-	TRBV9	TRBJ1-5	TGTGCCAGCAGCGTTTGGGGGCCGAGCAATCAGCCCCAGCATTTT	CASSVWGPSNQPQHF
-	-	TRBV7-9	TRBJ2-1	TGTGCCAGCAGCGCACGGTGGGCGGAGGATGAGCAGTTCTTC	CASSARWAEDEQFF
TRBD2	-	TRBV6-1	TRBJ2-6	TGTGCCAGCAGGGGGAGGGGCTCTGGGGCCAACGTCCTGACTTTC	CASRGRGSGANVLTF
TRBD2	-	TRBV5-1	TRBJ2-1	TGCGCCAGCAGCTTGGGCCTAGCGGCCTACAATGAGCAGTTCTTC	CASSLGLAAYNEQFF
TRBD1	-	TRBV28	TRBJ1-5	TGTGCCAGCAGTTGGAGGACAGGGGGGAATCAGCCCCAGCATTTT	CASSWRTGGNQPQHF
TRBD2	-	TRBV7-9	TRBJ2-7	TGTGCCAGCAGCTTATCCCGACTAGCGGGAGGTCGGGACGAGCAGTACTTC	CASSLSRLAGGRDEQYF
TRBD2	-	TRBV29-1	TRBJ2-7	TGCAGCGTTCTAGGGACTAGCAGAAACTCCTACGAGCAGTACTTC	CSVLGTSRNSYEQYF
-	-	TRBV29-1	TRBJ2-7	TGCAGCGTTCTGACAGGCTACTCCTACGAGCAGTACTTC	CSVLTGYSYEQYF
TRBD1	-	TRBV5-4	TRBJ2-5	TGTGCCAGCACCCGACAGGGGGGCAACCAAGAGACCCAGTACTTC	CASTRQGGNQETQYF